One sample yielded the 15 T cell receptor beta chains listed below, sequenced in a study of blood T cell repertoires in COVID-19. Repertoires were generated with immunoSEQ multiplex PCR, while TCRdb's copy carries only in-frame clones and drops some. The table shows approximately 70,000 clones, with approximately 88% occurring only once. Specimen: peripheral blood. All receptors derive from a woman aged 45-65 years with acute or convalescent COVID-19.

V usage is TRBV27 and J usage is TRBJ1-6, with TRBD1 matching 10 bases. The CDR3 is 15 residues long. Trimming removed 8 bases from V and 7 bases from J; junction bases left unmatched: 8. Germline CDR1 and CDR2: MNHEY and SMNVEV (reference sequence). The CDR3 coding sequence is TGTGCCAGCCGCGAGTGGGGACAGGGGAATTCACCCCTCCACTTT. It is translated as CASREWGQGNSPLHF.

J is TRBJ1-2 and V is TRBV20-1, with D unclear. This CDR3 has 11 residues. V gave up 4 bases and J gave up 8 bases, with 11 bases separating them. Germline V lookup: CDR1 DFQATT, CDR2 SNEGSKA (reference sequence). In DNA form, the CDR3 reads TGCAGTGCTAACGGAGATAGGGGCTACACCTTC. Encoded protein: CSANGDRGYTF.

This rearrangement joins TRBV29-1 to TRBJ1-2; no firm D call. This CDR3 is 11 amino acids long. Trimming removed 5 bases at V and 6 bases at J, with 10 bases between. Germline values: CDR1 SQVTM, CDR2 ANQGSEA. This CDR3 reads CSVPERDGYTF. The CDR3 bases are TGCAGCGTTCCTGAACGGGATGGCTACACCTTC.

J is TRBJ1-1 and V is TRBV12-3 or TRBV12-4; tentative D call: TRBD1 (6 bases). V lost 0 bases and J 4 bases, leaving 6 bases between the germline ends. The CDR3 extends over 13 amino acids. The CDR3 DNA reads as TGTGCCAGCAGTTTAGCAGGGGGCACTGAAGCTTTCTTT. Translated, it gives CASSLAGGTEAFF.

This rearrangement joins TRBV30 to TRBJ1-1; 7 bases agree with TRBD1. The CDR3 has 13 residues. The germline gives CDR1 GTSNPN, CDR2 SVGIG (reference sequence). Trimming cost V 4 bases and J 4 bases; bases outside gene matches: 6. The CDR3 coding sequence is TGTGCCTGGAAAAGCCCAGGGGGCACTGAAGCTTTCTTT. Translation: CAWKSPGGTEAFF.

This clone occurred once. This chain joins TRBV19 and TRBJ2-1; D is unresolved. Per germline, CDR1 LNHDA and CDR2 SQIVND (reference sequence). The V end lost 6 bases, the J end lost 0 bases, and 3 bases lay between the germline ends. This CDR3 is 12 amino acids long. This chain's CDR3 is CASRSSYNEQFF. Written as DNA, the CDR3 is TGTGCCAGTAGGAGCTCCTACAATGAGCAGTTCTTC.

CDR3 sequence (DNA): TGTGCCAGCTCACCCCCGGGACAGGGGAACACTGAAGCTTTCTTT. It codes for CASSPPGQGNTEAFF. V usage is TRBV18 and J usage is TRBJ1-1; 9 nucleotides align to TRBD1. The germline V gene has CDR1 KGHSH and CDR2 LQKENI. Losses at the gene ends were 3 bases for V and 1 base for J; bases not matched to a gene: 3. This CDR3 is 15 amino acids long.

The chain carries TRBV5-1 and TRBJ1-4, with a possible D match to TRBD1 (6 bases). Trimming removed 4 bases from V and 8 bases from J, with 12 bases in between. The CDR3 runs 13 residues. Germline assignment: CDR1 SGHRS and CDR2 YFSETQ. The CDR3 spells CASSTDRREKLFF. The DNA of the CDR3 is TGCGCCAGCAGCACGGACAGAAGAGAAAAACTGTTTTTT.

Turning to this clone: Distinct nucleotide sequences in the sample also encode this CDR3. The rearrangement joins TRBV4-3 to TRBJ2-5, with a weak D call TRBD2 (5 bases). This CDR3 has 13 residues. From germline, CDR1 is LGHNA and CDR2 YSLEER. V was cut by 4 bases and J by 2 bases, with 8 bases left in between. DNA for the CDR3: TGCGCCAGCAGCCCAGGACTGCAAGAGACCCAGTACTTC. Its protein product is CASSPGLQETQYF.

The chain employs TRBV28 and TRBJ2-7, with D possibly TRBD1 on 6 matching bases. The CDR3 contains 16 residues. Trimming removed 4 bases from V and 7 bases from J, with 23 bases in between. The germline gives CDR1 MDHEN, CDR2 SYDVKM. DNA for the CDR3: TGTGCCAGCAGTTCCCCCACAGGGAACGATCCGGGGGAGCAGTACTTC. Its protein is CASSSPTGNDPGEQYF.

The V and J genes are TRBV3-1 (or the pseudogene TRBV3-2) and TRBJ2-3, with TRBD1 matching over 7 bases. Germline loops: CDR1 LGHDT, CDR2 YNNKEL (reference sequence). V shed 6 bases and J 4 bases; nucleotides not matched to a gene: 10. CDR3 length: 15 residues. As DNA, the CDR3 is TGTGCCAGCAGACAGGGGACAGATATTGCAGATACGCAGTATTTT. Its translation: CASRQGTDIADTQYF.

This clone was seen once. The V and J genes are TRBV6-6 and TRBJ1-4, with D tentatively TRBD1 (6 bases). Germline V lookup: CDR1 MNHNY, CDR2 SVGAGI (reference sequence). This CDR3 region has 20 residues. V was clipped by 6 bases and J by 3 bases, with 29 bases between them. The chain's CDR3 is CASSQSPILHVGASNEKLFF. The CDR3 nucleotides read TGTGCCAGCAGCCAAAGTCCGATACTTCACGTGGGGGCATCTAATGAAAAACTGTTTTTT.

V usage is TRBV20-1 and J usage is TRBJ2-5, with 11 positions matching TRBD2. CDR3 length: 16 residues. V shed 3 bases, J shed 5 bases, and the junction held 11 bases outside the gene matches. Germline V CDR1 and CDR2: DFQATT, SNEGSKA (reference sequence). The CDR3 protein is CSASRLAGHMRETQYF. The CDR3 nucleotides are TGCAGTGCTAGTAGACTAGCGGGACACATGAGGGAGACCCAGTACTTC.

The V call is TRBV9, the J call TRBJ1-2, with D hard to call. This CDR3 region has 15 residues. V lost 0 bases and J lost 7, with 16 bases in between. Germline CDR1 reads SGDLS; CDR2 reads YYNGEE. CDR3 in DNA: TGTGCCAGCAGCGTAGGGATTTCAGGAATAAGTGGCTACACCTTC. Protein product: CASSVGISGISGYTF.

The chain carries TRBV18 and TRBJ1-4; 7 bases line up with TRBD1. From germline, CDR1 is KGHSH and CDR2 LQKENI. CDR3 size: 15 residues. Trimming took 2 bases from V and 8 from J; bases not matched to a gene: 8. The DNA of the CDR3 is TGTGCCAGCTCACCAAGGACAGGACCGGGCGAAAAACTGTTTTTT. Its protein is CASSPRTGPGEKLFF.